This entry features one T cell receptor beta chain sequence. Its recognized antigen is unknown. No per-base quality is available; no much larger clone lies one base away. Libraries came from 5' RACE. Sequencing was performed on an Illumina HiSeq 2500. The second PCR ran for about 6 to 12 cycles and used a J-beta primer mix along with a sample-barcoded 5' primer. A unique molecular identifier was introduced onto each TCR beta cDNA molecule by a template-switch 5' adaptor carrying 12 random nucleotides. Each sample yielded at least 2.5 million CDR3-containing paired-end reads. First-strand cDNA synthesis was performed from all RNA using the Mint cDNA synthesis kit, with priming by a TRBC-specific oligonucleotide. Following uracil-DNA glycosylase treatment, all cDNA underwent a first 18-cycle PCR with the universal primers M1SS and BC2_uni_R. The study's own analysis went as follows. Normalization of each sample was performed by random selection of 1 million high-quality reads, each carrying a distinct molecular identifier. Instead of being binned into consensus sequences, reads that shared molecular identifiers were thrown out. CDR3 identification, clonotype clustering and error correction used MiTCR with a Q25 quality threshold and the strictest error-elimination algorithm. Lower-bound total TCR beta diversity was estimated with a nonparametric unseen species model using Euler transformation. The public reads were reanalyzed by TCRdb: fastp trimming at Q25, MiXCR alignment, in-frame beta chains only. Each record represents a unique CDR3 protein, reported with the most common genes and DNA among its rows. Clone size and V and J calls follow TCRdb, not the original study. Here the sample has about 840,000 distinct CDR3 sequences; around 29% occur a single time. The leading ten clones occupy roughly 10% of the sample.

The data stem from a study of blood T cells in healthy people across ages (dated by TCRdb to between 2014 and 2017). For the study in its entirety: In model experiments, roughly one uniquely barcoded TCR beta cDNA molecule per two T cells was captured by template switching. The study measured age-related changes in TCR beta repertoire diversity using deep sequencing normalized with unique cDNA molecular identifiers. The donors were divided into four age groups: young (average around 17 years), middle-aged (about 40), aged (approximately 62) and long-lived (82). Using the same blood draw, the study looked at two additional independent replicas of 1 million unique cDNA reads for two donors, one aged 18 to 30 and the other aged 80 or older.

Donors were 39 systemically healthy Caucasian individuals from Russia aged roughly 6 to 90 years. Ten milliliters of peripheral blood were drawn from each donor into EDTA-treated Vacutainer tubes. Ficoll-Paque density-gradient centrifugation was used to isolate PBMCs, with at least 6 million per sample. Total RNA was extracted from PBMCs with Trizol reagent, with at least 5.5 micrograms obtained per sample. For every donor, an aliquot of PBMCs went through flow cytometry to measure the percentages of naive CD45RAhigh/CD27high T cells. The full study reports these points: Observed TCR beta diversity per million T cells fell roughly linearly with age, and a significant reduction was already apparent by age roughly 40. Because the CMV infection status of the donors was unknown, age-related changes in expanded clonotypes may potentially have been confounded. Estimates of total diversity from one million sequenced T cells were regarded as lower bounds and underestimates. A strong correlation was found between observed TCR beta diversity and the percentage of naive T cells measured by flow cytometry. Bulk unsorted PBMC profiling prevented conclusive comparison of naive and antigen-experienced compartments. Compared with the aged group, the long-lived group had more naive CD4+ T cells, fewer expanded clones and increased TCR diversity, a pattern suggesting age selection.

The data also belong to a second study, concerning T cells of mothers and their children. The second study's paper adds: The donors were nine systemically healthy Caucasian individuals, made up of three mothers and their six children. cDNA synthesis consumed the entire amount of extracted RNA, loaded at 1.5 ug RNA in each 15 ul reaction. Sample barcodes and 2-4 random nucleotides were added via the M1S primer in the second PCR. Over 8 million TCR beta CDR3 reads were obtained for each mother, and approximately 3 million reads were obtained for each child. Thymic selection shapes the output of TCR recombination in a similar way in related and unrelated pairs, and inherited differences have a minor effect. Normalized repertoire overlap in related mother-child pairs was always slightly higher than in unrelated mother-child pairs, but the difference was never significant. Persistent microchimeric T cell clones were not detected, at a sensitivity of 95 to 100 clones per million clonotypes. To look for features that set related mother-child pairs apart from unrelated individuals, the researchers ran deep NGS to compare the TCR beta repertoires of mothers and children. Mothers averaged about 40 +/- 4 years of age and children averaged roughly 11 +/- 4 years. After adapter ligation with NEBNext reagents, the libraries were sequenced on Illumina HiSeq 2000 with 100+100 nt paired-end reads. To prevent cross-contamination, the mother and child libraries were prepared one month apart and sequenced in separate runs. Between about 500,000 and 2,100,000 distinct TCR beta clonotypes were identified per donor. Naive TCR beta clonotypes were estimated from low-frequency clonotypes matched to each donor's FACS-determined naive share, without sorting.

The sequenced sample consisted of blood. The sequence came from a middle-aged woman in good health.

The CDR3: CASRTFYNEQFF. Read as DNA, the sequence is TGTGCCAGCCGAACTTTTTACAATGAGCAGTTCTTC. This receptor chain uses TRBV5-8 and TRBJ2-1, with no D gene named confidently. The CDR3, cysteine through phenylalanine, is 12 amino acids long. Just CDR3 DNA is preserved here, 36 bases in frame from base 1. Cut back by 7 bases and 4 bases, the V and J ends lie 9 bases apart. The CDR1 and CDR2 encoded by the germline V gene are SGHTS and YDEGEE.